One sample yielded the 31 T cell receptor beta chains listed below, sequenced in a study of blood T cell repertoires in COVID-19. This table comes from immunoSEQ multiplex PCR, and its TCRdb copy is limited to in-frame clones, with some not included. The data show roughly 390,000 clones, with around 87% seen just once and more than 9% held by the top ten. Sequencing was done on a sample of peripheral blood. These receptors originate from a woman aged 30 to 39 with COVID-19, enrolled during active disease.

The genes are TRBV6-5 and TRBJ2-7, with TRBD2 identical over 7 bases. This CDR3 comprises 15 residues. V gave up 0 bases and J gave up 6 bases; unmatched junction bases: 8. Germline CDR1 reads MNHEY; CDR2 reads SVGAGI. The CDR3 DNA follows: TGTGCCAGCAGTTACTCTTTTGCGGGAGTGAGCGAGCAGTACTTC. This translates into CASSYSFAGVSEQYF.

The V call is TRBV2, the J call TRBJ1-4; TRBD1 aligns across 9 bases. The germline V gene has CDR1 SNHLY and CDR2 FYNNEI. J was trimmed by 7 bases and V by 6 bases; bases with no gene match: 3. The CDR3 contains 13 residues. CDR3 residues: CASRPGQGEKLFF. DNA of the CDR3: TGTGCCAGCAGGCCGGGACAGGGTGAAAAACTGTTTTTT.

V usage is TRBV9 and J usage is TRBJ2-3, with a possible D match to TRBD2 (5 bases). CDR3 size: 15 residues. The V end was cut by 0 bases, the J end by 1 base, with 9 bases between. Germline V gene data show CDR1 as SGDLS and CDR2 as YYNGEE. The CDR3 coding sequence is TGTGCCAGCAGCGTAGAGGACTGGGGCACAGATACGCAGTATTTT. It encodes CASSVEDWGTDTQYF.

A remark on this clone: Other DNA sequences in the same sample also yield this CDR3. The chain couples TRBV3-1 (or the pseudogene TRBV3-2) to TRBJ2-7; 12 nucleotides match TRBD2. Germline V gene data show CDR1 as LGHDT and CDR2 as YNNKEL (reference sequence). V trimming: 6 bases; J trimming: 4 bases; junction bases outside the gene matches: 4. The CDR3 covers 14 residues. The DNA of the CDR3 is TGTGCCAGCAGTCCCGGGACTAGCGGGTACGAGCAGTACTTC. Protein: CASSPGTSGYEQYF.

The chain employs TRBV5-1 and TRBJ1-1, with no clear D. CDR1 and CDR2 from the germline V gene are SGHRS and YFSETQ. V was pared by 4 bases and J by 7 bases, with 11 bases between. There are 12 residues in the CDR3. CDR3 region: CASSPNTGEAFF. CDR3 nucleotide sequence: TGCGCCAGCAGCCCCAATACGGGTGAAGCTTTCTTT.

The genes are TRBV28 and TRBJ2-2; D perhaps matches TRBD1 (6 bases). Germline CDR1 MDHEN, CDR2 SYDVKM. V was shortened by 5 bases and J by 6 bases, with 25 bases between the two germline ends. CDR3 length equals 18 residues. CDR3 amino acids: CASSPRWGRGIGAGELFF. The CDR3 DNA reads as TGTGCCAGCAGTCCTCGTTGGGGGCGCGGAATTGGGGCCGGGGAGCTGTTTTTT. Using reference TRBV28 and TRBJ2-2 for the parts outside the CDR3, the full variable domain is DVKVTQSSRYLVKRTGEKVFLECVQDMDHENMFWYRQDPGLGLRLIYFSYDVKMKEKGDIPEGYSVSREKKERFSLILESASTNQTSMYLCASSPRWGRGIGAGELFFGEGSRLTVL.

CDR3 protein: CASSDGRPERSGNTIYF. DNA of the CDR3: TGTGCCAGTAGTGATGGCCGTCCAGAACGCTCTGGAAACACCATATATTTT. The rearrangement uses TRBV19 and TRBJ1-3; no clear D. This CDR3 spans 17 amino acids. V lost 5 bases to trimming and J lost 0 bases, with 17 bases between them. Germline V lookup: CDR1 LNHDA, CDR2 SQIVND (reference sequence). The full variable domain, with the rest looked up from reference TRBV19 and TRBJ1-3, is DGGITQSPKYLFRKEGQNVTLSCEQNLNHDAMYWYRQDPGQGLRLIYYSQIVNDFQKGDIAEGYSVSREKKESFPLTVTSAQKNPTAFYLCASSDGRPERSGNTIYFGEGSWLTVV.

This sequence joins TRBV6-2 or TRBV6-3 and TRBJ1-5, with 9 nucleotides matching TRBD1. The CDR3 has 17 residues. J gave up 4 bases and V 2 bases, and 9 bases lay outside the gene matches. Germline loops: CDR1 MNHEY, CDR2 SVGEGT. The CDR3 spells CASSYDMDRGLNQPQHF. The CDR3 region has the DNA TGTGCCAGCAGTTACGATATGGACAGGGGACTTAATCAGCCCCAGCATTTT.

This CDR3 is CASSLVWRASGDFYNEQFF. As DNA, the CDR3 is TGTGCCAGCAGCTTGGTCTGGAGGGCTAGCGGAGATTTCTACAATGAGCAGTTCTTC. The gene calls are TRBV5-6 and TRBJ2-1; the match to TRBD2 covers 7 bases. The CDR3 covers 19 residues. Trimming removed 0 bases from V and 3 bases from J; junction bases left unmatched: 15. Looked up from germline, CDR1 is SGHDT and CDR2 is YYEEEE. Combining the CDR3 with reference TRBV5-6 and TRBJ2-1 gives the whole variable domain DAGVTQSPTHLIKTRGQQVTLRCSPKSGHDTVSWYQQALGQGPQFIFQYYEEEERQRGNFPDRFSGHQFPNYSSELNVNALLLGDSALYLCASSLVWRASGDFYNEQFFGPGTRLTVL.

The V gene is TRBV11-3, the J gene TRBJ2-2; 9 bases agree with TRBD2. The germline CDR1 and CDR2 sequences are SGHNT and YENEEA. With 1 base clipped from V and 5 bases from J, the junction kept 2 bases outside the gene matches. The CDR3 is made up of 15 amino acids. The CDR3 region is CASSLAAGGTGELFF. The DNA for the CDR3 is TGTGCCAGCAGCTTAGCGGCGGGAGGGACCGGGGAGCTGTTTTTT.

The chain employs TRBV11-2 and TRBJ2-3; 14 bases align to TRBD2. Germline assignment: CDR1 SGHAT and CDR2 FQNNGV. This CDR3 comprises 19 residues. The V gene end was trimmed by 3 bases and the J gene end by 5 bases; junction bases not matched to a gene: 13. The CDR3 DNA follows: TGTGCCAGCAGCTTCCCGTTCAGACTAGCGGGAGGGCCGGGAGATACGCAGTATTTT. As protein: CASSFPFRLAGGPGDTQYF.

This clone was seen a single time. One end of the junction varies from germline; a read error may be responsible. The chain has TRBV24-1 and TRBJ2-7; 11 bases agree with TRBD2. The germline V gene encodes CDR1 KGHDR and CDR2 SFDVKD. The CDR3 is made up of 13 amino acids. CDR3 sequence reads: CATSDGTSGKVGF. Here the CDR3 DNA reads TGTGCCACCAGTGACGGGACTAGCGGCAAGGTGGGCTTC.

The chain carries TRBV4-1 and TRBJ2-3; no clear D gene. Germline V CDR1 and CDR2: MGHRA, YSYEKL. The CDR3 has 17 amino acids. The germline V and J ends were trimmed by 3 bases and 3 bases, with 19 bases remaining between them. Here the CDR3 DNA reads TGCGCCAGCAGCCAGGCCAAATCTGCCGAGGTAACAGATACGCAGTATTTT. It codes for CASSQAKSAEVTDTQYF.

The rearrangement joins TRBV7-9 to TRBJ2-3; D might be TRBD2 (5 bases). V shed 6 bases and J shed 2 bases, with 15 bases lying between them. This CDR3 contains 15 residues. Germline V gene sequence: CDR1 SEHNR, CDR2 FQNEAQ (reference sequence). In DNA form, the CDR3 reads TGTGCCAGCAGGGATCATGCGGGCCTCACAGATACGCAGTATTTT. Protein: CASRDHAGLTDTQYF.

The rearrangement joins TRBV4-1 to TRBJ2-1; 7 bases map to TRBD1. V lost 2 bases to trimming and J lost 4 bases; unmatched junction nucleotides: 2. CDR1 and CDR2 from the germline V gene are MGHRA and YSYEKL. The CDR3 runs to 14 residues. This CDR3 is CASSQRQGYNEQFF. CDR3 sequence (DNA): TGCGCCAGCAGCCAAAGACAGGGATACAATGAGCAGTTCTTC.

The rearrangement links TRBV24-1 to TRBJ2-1; D gene unclear. From germline, CDR1 is KGHDR and CDR2 SFDVKD. The V gene lost 3 bases and the J gene lost 0 bases, with 5 bases spanning the gap. The CDR3 is made up of 14 amino acids. CDR3 sequence reads: CATSDTPSYNEQFF. The CDR3 DNA is TGTGCCACCAGTGATACACCCTCCTACAATGAGCAGTTCTTC.

CDR3 protein: CASSSAGGPAFF. CDR3 DNA: TGTGCCAGCAGCTCCGCGGGGGGACCGGCTTTCTTT. The gene calls are TRBV9 and TRBJ1-1; D is possibly TRBD1 (5 bases). CDR3 length: 12 amino acids. Germline V gives CDR1 SGDLS, CDR2 YYNGEE. The V and J ends lost 4 bases and 11 bases respectively, with 15 bases between them.

J is TRBJ1-3 and V is TRBV28; 10 positions agree with TRBD1. Germline V gene data show CDR1 as MDHEN and CDR2 as SYDVKM. V was pared by 5 bases and J by 4 bases, with 11 bases of the junction left unmatched. The CDR3 extends over 17 amino acids. The CDR3 reads CASSTQGTGVGGNTIYF. The CDR3 DNA reads as TGTGCCAGCAGTACACAAGGGACAGGGGTTGGAGGAAACACCATATATTTT.

This chain joins TRBV28 and TRBJ2-1; 10 nucleotides match TRBD1. The CDR3 consists of 15 residues. J was trimmed by 9 bases and V by 6 bases; bases with no gene match: 11. The germline CDR1 and CDR2 sequences are MDHEN and SYDVKM. The chain's CDR3 is CASRTPGQGFAEQFF. CDR3 nucleotide sequence: TGTGCCAGCAGGACCCCGGGACAGGGGTTCGCTGAGCAGTTCTTC.

The V gene is TRBV5-5, the J gene TRBJ1-4; 7 nucleotides align to TRBD1. Germline V CDR1 and CDR2: SGHKS, YYEKEE (reference sequence). Trimming removed 1 base from V and 8 bases from J; junction bases left unmatched: 8. The CDR3 runs to 15 residues. The CDR3 DNA is TGTGCCAGCAGCTTGACGACAGGGCGGAACGAAAAACTGTTTTTT. Its translation is CASSLTTGRNEKLFF.

V and J are TRBV10-2 and TRBJ2-5; TRBD2 aligns across 15 bases. V lost 2 bases and J lost 5; bases outside the gene matches: 3. The germline gives CDR1 WSHSY, CDR2 SAAADI. This CDR3 contains 16 residues. CDR3 protein: CASSEGLAGGQETQYF. The CDR3 DNA follows: TGCGCCAGCAGTGAGGGACTAGCGGGAGGGCAGGAGACCCAGTACTTC.

This chain connects TRBV3-1 (or the pseudogene TRBV3-2) to TRBJ2-1; D uncertain. Trimming removed 3 bases at V and 10 bases at J, with 7 bases between. The CDR3 has 11 amino acids. Germline V lookup: CDR1 LGHDT, CDR2 YNNKEL (reference sequence). This chain's CDR3 is CASSHEIEQFF. The CDR3 DNA is TGTGCCAGCAGCCACGAGATAGAGCAGTTCTTC.

The chain combines TRBV25-1 with TRBJ1-6; a possible D gene is TRBD1 (5 bases). The CDR3 covers 13 residues. Trimming removed 6 bases from V and 6 bases from J, with 9 bases in between. The V gene's germline CDR1 is MGHDK and CDR2 SYGVNS. In DNA, the CDR3 is TGTGCCAGCAGGCAGGGAGGTAATTCACCCCTCCACTTT. It specifies CASRQGGNSPLHF.

The V call is TRBV5-6, the J call TRBJ2-3; D not resolved. Looked up from germline, CDR1 is SGHDT and CDR2 is YYEEEE. V lost 4 bases to trimming and J lost 3 bases, with 12 bases between them. The CDR3 contains 14 residues. CDR3 sequence: CASSPRQATDTQYF. CDR3 DNA sequence: TGTGCCAGCAGCCCTCGTCAGGCAACAGATACGCAGTATTTT. The full variable domain, in which reference TRBV5-6 and TRBJ2-3 provide the parts outside the CDR3, is DAGVTQSPTHLIKTRGQQVTLRCSPKSGHDTVSWYQQALGQGPQFIFQYYEEEERQRGNFPDRFSGHQFPNYSSELNVNALLLGDSALYLCASSPRQATDTQYFGPGTRLTVL.

The chain employs TRBV4-2 and TRBJ1-2, with 10 bases lining up with TRBD1. V was pared by 4 bases and J by 4 bases, with 9 bases of the junction left unmatched. From germline, CDR1 is LGHNA and CDR2 YNFKEQ. The CDR3 sequence is 16 residues long. DNA of the CDR3: TGTGCCAGCAGCCGAACCGGGACAGGGGAGGGCTATGGCTACACCTTC. Translation: CASSRTGTGEGYGYTF.

The rearrangement uses TRBV5-4 and TRBJ1-1; TRBD1 might be the D (6 bases). This CDR3 is built from 16 residues. Germline CDR1 and CDR2: SGHNT and YYREEE (reference sequence). V was clipped by 5 bases and J by 0 bases, with 17 bases between them. Written as DNA, the CDR3 is TGTGCCAGCAGGGGGGCCCCCGACAGCATGAACACTGAAGCTTTCTTT. The encoded protein is CASRGAPDSMNTEAFF. The whole variable domain, filled in from reference TRBV5-4 and TRBJ1-1, reads ETGVTQSPTHLIKTRGQQVTLRCSSQSGHNTVSWYQQALGQGPQFIFQYYREEENGRGNFPPRFSGLQFPNYSSELNVNALELDDSALYLCASRGAPDSMNTEAFFGQGTRLTVV.

The chain carries TRBV7-9 and TRBJ2-1, with 9 positions matching TRBD2. CDR3 length equals 16 residues. Germline values: CDR1 SEHNR, CDR2 FQNEAQ (reference sequence). J gave up 9 bases and V 5 bases, and 14 bases lay outside the gene matches. DNA for the CDR3: TGTGCCAGCAGCCCACGGGCTAGCGGGACCCCCCCTGAGCAGTTCTTC. Translating gives CASSPRASGTPPEQFF.

The chain couples TRBV2 to TRBJ2-1, with 7 bases that match TRBD2. Germline values: CDR1 SNHLY, CDR2 FYNNEI. The V gene end was trimmed by 8 bases and the J gene end by 3 bases; junction bases not matched to a gene: 1. The CDR3 runs to 12 residues. The DNA of the CDR3 is TGTGCCAGCGGGGGGGTCTACAATGAGCAGTTCTTC. Residues: CASGGVYNEQFF.

This chain links TRBV6-1 with TRBJ2-1; D uncertain. This CDR3 is 13 amino acids long. From germline, CDR1 is MNHNS and CDR2 SASEGT. Trimming cost V 2 bases and J 4 bases, with 6 bases left between them. In nucleotides, the CDR3 is TGTGCCAGCAGTGAACCACAGTACAATGAGCAGTTCTTC. It codes for CASSEPQYNEQFF.

The chain joins TRBV6-6 to TRBJ1-3; TRBD1 aligns across 11 bases. The trim removed 5 bases at V and 0 bases at J, leaving 15 bases unmatched. The CDR3 consists of 20 residues. CDR1 is MNHNY, CDR2 SVGAGI, per germline (reference sequence). The DNA of the CDR3 is TGTGCCAGCAGTCCACGGGGACAGGGGGTTTCTCTTCCCTCTGGAAACACCATATATTTT. Its translation is CASSPRGQGVSLPSGNTIYF.

V gene TRBV10-3 combines with J gene TRBJ2-7; tentatively, D is TRBD2 (5 bases). V was clipped by 3 bases and J by 2 bases, with 14 bases between them. The CDR3 contains 15 residues. Germline-derived CDR1 and CDR2 are ENHRY and SYGVKD. CDR3: CAISDPGRVTYEQYF. CDR3 sequence (DNA): TGTGCCATCAGTGACCCCGGGCGGGTAACCTACGAGCAGTACTTC.